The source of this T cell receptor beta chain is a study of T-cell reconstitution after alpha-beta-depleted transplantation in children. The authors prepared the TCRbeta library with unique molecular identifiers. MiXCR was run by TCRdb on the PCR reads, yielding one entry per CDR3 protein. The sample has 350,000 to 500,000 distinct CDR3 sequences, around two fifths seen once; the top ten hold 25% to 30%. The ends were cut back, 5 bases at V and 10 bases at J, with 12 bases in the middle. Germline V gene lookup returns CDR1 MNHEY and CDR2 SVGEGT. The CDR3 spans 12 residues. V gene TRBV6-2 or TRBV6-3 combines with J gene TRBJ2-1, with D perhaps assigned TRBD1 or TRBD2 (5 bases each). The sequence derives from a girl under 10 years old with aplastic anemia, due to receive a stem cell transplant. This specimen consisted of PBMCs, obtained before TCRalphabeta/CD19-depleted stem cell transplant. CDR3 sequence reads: CASSTPGPEQFF. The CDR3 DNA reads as TGTGCCAGCAGTACACCGGGACCGGAGCAGTTCTTC.